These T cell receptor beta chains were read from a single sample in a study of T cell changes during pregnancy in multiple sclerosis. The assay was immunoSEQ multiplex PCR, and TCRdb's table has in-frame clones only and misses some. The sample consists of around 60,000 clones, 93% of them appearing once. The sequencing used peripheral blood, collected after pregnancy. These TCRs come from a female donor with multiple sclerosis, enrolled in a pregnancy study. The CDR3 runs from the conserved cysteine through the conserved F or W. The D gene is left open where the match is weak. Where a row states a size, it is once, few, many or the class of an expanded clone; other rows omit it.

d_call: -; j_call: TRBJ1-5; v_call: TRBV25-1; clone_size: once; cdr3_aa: CASSEFGYRGNQPQHF; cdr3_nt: TGTGCCAGCAGTGAATTCGGGTATCGGGGCAATCAGCCCCAGCATTTT
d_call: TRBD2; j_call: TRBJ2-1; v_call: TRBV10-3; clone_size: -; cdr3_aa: CAIRGIAGVGEQFF; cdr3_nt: TGTGCCATCCGTGGTATAGCGGGAGTTGGTGAGCAGTTCTTC
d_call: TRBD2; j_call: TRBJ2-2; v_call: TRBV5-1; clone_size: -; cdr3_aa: CASTQDERDLGELFF; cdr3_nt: TGCGCCAGCACCCAGGATGAGCGGGACCTCGGGGAGCTGTTTTTT
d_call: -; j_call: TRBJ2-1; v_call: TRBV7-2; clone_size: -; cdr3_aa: CASSLEGGRRRNEQFF; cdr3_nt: TGTGCCAGCAGCTTAGAAGGTGGGAGGAGACGGAATGAGCAGTTCTTC
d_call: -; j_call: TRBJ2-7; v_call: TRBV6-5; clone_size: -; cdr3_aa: CASSYPAGIGGEQYF; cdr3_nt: TGTGCCAGCAGTTACCCGGCAGGTATTGGGGGGGAGCAGTACTTC
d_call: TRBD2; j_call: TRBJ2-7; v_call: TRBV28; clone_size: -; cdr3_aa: CASSTTIGTSGRRYEQYF; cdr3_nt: TGTGCCAGCAGCACCACAATCGGGACTAGCGGGAGAAGGTACGAGCAGTACTTC
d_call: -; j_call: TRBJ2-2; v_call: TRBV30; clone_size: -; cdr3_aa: CAWTLNTGELFF; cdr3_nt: TGTGCCTGGACCCTTAACACCGGGGAGCTGTTTTTT
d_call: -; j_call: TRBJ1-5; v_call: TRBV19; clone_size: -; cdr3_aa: CASTLEGKWRRNQPQHF; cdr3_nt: TGTGCCAGTACCCTGGAAGGGAAATGGAGGAGAAATCAGCCCCAGCATTTT
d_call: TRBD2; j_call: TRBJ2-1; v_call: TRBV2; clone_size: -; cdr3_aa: CASNEAGGPGDEQFF; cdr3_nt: TGTGCCAGCAACGAGGCGGGAGGGCCGGGGGATGAGCAGTTCTTC
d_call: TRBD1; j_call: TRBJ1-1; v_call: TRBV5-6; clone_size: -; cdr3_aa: CASSPRTGGLGTEAFF; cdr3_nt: TGTGCCAGCAGCCCGAGGACAGGGGGCTTGGGTACTGAAGCTTTCTTT
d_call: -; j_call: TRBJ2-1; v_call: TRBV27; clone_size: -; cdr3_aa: CASSLRGGRFNEQFF; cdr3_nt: TGTGCCAGCAGTTTACGGGGTGGGAGGTTCAATGAGCAGTTCTTC
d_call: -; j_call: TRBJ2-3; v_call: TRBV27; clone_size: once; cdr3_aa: CASKAEVPKNTQYF; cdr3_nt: TGTGCCAGCAAAGCAGAGGTCCCTAAAAATACGCAGTATTTT
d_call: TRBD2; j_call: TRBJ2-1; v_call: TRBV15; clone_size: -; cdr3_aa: CATSNLAGGINEQFF; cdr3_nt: TGTGCCACCTCCAACCTAGCGGGAGGGATCAATGAGCAGTTCTTC
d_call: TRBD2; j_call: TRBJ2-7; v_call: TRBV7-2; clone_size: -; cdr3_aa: CASSSHLAGGGEQYF; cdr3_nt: TGTGCCAGCAGCTCGCATCTAGCGGGAGGCGGCGAGCAGTACTTC
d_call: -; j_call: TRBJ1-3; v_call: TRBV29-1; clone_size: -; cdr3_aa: CSGQGGNTIYF; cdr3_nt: TGCAGCGGGCAGGGTGGAAACACCATATATTTT
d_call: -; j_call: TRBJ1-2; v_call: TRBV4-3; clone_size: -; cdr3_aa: CASSPEAAPGYGYTF; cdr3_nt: TGCGCCAGCAGCCCGGAAGCGGCCCCAGGCTATGGCTACACCTTC
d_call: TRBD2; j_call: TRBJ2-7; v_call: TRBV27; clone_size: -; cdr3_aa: CASSWAEAGEGYEQYF; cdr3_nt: TGTGCCAGCAGTTGGGCGGAAGCGGGAGAGGGCTACGAGCAGTACTTC
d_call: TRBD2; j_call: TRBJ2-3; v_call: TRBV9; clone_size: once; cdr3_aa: CASSVDPLPLSGNRGTQYF; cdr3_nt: TGTGCCAGCAGCGTAGACCCCCTCCCTCTAAGCGGGAACCGTGGGACGCAGTATTTT
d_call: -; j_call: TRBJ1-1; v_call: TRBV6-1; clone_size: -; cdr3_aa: CASPRGNTEAFF; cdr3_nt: TGTGCCAGCCCCAGGGGTAACACTGAAGCTTTCTTT
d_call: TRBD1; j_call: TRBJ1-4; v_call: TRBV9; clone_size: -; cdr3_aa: CASSDGTVNEKLFF; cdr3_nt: TGTGCCAGCAGCGATGGGACAGTCAATGAAAAACTGTTTTTT
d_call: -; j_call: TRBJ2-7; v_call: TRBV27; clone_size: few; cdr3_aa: CASSGGTGPYEQYF; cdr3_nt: TGTGCCAGCAGTGGCGGGACTGGCCCCTACGAGCAGTACTTC
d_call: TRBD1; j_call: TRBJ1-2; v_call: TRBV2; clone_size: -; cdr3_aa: CASRKAGTGGAQGYTF; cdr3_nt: TGTGCCAGCAGGAAAGCCGGGACAGGGGGCGCGCAGGGCTACACCTTC
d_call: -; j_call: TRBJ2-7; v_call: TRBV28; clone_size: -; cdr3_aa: CASSSSGGGFYEQYF; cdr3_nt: TGTGCCAGCAGTTCATCCGGAGGGGGCTTCTACGAGCAGTACTTC
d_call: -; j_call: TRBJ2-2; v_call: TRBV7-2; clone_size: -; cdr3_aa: CAMGGGRGTGELFF; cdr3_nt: TGTGCCATGGGGGGGGGCCGGGGCACCGGGGAGCTGTTTTTT
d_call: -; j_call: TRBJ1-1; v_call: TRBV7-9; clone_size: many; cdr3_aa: CASSFVEAEAFF; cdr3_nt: TGTGCCAGCAGCTTCGTGGAGGCTGAAGCTTTCTTT
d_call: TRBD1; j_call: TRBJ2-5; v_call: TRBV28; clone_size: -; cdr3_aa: CASSSYQTGGGVIKTQYF; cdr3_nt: TGTGCCAGCAGTTCCTACCAGACAGGGGGAGGTGTCATAAAGACCCAGTACTTC
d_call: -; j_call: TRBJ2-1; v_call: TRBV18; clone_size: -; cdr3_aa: CASSLPTSNEQFF; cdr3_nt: TGTGCCAGCTCGCTTCCCACTAGCAATGAGCAGTTCTTC
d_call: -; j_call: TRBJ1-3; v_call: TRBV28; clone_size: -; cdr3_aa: CASSLREPGRNTIYF; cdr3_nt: TGTGCCAGCAGTTTAAGGGAACCAGGGAGAAACACCATATATTTT
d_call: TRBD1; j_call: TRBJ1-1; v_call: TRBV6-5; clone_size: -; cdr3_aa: CASSRDRGPEAFF; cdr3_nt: TGTGCCAGCAGTAGGGACAGGGGCCCTGAAGCTTTCTTT
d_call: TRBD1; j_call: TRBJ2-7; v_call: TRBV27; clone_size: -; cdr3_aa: CASSPRTGTFPQSF; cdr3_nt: TGTGCCAGCAGTCCCCGGACAGGGACCTTTCCACAATCGTTC
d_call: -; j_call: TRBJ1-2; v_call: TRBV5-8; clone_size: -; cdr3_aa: CASSLDRGGLRGYGYTF; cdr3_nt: TGTGCCAGCAGCTTGGACCGCGGGGGCCTGAGGGGGTATGGCTACACCTTC
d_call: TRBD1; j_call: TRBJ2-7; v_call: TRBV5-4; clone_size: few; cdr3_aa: CASSSGQGINEQYF; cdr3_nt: TGTGCCAGCAGCTCGGGACAGGGTATCAACGAGCAGTACTTC
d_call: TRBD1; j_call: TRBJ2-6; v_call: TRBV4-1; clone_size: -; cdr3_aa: CASSQPQDRADGANVLTF; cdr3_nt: TGCGCCAGCAGCCAACCCCAAGACAGGGCTGACGGGGCCAACGTCCTGACTTTC
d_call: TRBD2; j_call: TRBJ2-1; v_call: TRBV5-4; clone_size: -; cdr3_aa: CASSPAPGLAGEMFF; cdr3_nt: TGTGCCAGCAGCCCGGCCCCGGGACTAGCGGGAGAGATGTTCTTC
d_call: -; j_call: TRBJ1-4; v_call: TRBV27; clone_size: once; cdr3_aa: CASSPPGPEKLFF; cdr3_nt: TGTGCCAGCAGTCCACCGGGTCCGGAAAAACTGTTTTTT
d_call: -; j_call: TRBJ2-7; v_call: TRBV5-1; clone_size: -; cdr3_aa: CASSKEAYEQYF; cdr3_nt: TGCGCCAGCAGCAAGGAGGCCTACGAGCAGTACTTC
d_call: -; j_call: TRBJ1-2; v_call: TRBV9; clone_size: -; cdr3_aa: CASTPGQHANYGYTF; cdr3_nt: TGTGCCAGCACCCCGGGACAACACGCTAACTATGGCTACACCTTC
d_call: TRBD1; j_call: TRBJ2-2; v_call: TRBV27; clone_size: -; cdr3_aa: CASSPGGGELFF; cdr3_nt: TGTGCCAGCAGCCCAGGGGGCGGGGAGCTGTTTTTT
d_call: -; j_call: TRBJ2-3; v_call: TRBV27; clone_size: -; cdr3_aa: CASSLLSSTDTQYF; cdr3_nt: TGTGCCAGCAGTTTATTATCTAGCACAGATACGCAGTATTTT
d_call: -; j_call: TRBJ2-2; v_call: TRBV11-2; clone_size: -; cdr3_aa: CASSFSYWRGKTGGELFF; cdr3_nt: TGTGCCAGCAGCTTCTCCTACTGGCGCGGGAAAACGGGCGGGGAGCTGTTTTTT
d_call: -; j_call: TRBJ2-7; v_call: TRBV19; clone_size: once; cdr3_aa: CASSIRGHSEQYF; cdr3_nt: TGTGCCAGTAGTATTCGAGGACACTCCGAGCAGTACTTC
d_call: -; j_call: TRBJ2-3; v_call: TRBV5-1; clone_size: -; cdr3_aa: CASSLGTSTDTQYF; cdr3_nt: TGCGCCAGCAGCCTAGGAACTAGCACAGATACGCAGTATTTT
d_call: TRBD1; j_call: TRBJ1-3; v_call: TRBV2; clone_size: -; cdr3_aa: CASSEVQGANGNTIYF; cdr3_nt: TGTGCCAGCAGTGAAGTACAGGGGGCTAATGGAAACACCATATATTTT
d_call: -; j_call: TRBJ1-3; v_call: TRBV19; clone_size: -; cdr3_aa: CASTSLRSGSSGNTIYF; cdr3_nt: TGTGCCAGTACTTCTCTTAGGAGCGGGTCCTCTGGAAACACCATATATTTT
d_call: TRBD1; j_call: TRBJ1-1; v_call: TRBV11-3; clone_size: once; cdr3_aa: CASSRDEQGEVGAFF; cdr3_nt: TGTGCCAGCAGCCGCGACGAACAGGGGGAGGTTGGGGCTTTCTTT
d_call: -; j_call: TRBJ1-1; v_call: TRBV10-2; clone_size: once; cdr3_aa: CASSRWGGRTEAFF; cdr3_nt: TGCGCCAGCAGTAGGTGGGGGGGCAGGACTGAAGCTTTCTTT
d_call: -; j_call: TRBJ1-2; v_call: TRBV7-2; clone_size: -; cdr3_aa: CASTPTGSYGYTF; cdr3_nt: TGTGCCAGCACCCCAACAGGGTCCTATGGCTACACCTTC
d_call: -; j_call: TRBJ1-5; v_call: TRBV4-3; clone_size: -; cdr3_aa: CASSQDPSQPQHF; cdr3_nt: TGCGCCAGCAGCCAAGATCCGAGTCAGCCCCAGCATTTT
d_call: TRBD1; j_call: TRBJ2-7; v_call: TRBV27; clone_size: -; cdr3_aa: CASHRDRDSYEQYF; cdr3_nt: TGTGCCAGTCACCGGGACAGAGACTCCTACGAGCAGTACTTC
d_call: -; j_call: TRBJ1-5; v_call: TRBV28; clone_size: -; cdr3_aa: CASRIEGESQPQHF; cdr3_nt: TGTGCCAGCAGAATAGAGGGGGAGAGTCAGCCCCAGCATTTT
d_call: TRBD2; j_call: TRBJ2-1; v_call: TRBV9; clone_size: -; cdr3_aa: CASSRSGSSYNEQFF; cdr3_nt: TGTGCCAGCAGCCGGAGCGGGAGCTCCTACAATGAGCAGTTCTTC
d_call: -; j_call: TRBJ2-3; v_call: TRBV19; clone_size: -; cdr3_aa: CASRLGTDTQYF; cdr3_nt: TGTGCCAGTAGACTTGGCACAGATACGCAGTATTTT
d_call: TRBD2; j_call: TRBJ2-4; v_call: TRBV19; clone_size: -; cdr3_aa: CASSGTSGNLAKNIQYF; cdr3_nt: TGTGCCAGTTCCGGGACTAGCGGCAATCTAGCCAAAAACATTCAGTACTTC
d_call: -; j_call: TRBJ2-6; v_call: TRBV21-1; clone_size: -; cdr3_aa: CASSSEGPPGGPHSGANVLTF; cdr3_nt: TGTGCCAGCAGCTCCGAGGGCCCCCCGGGAGGGCCCCACTCTGGGGCCAACGTCCTGACTTTC
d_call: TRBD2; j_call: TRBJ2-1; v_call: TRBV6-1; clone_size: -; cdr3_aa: CASGGIAGVDEQFF; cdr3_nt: TGTGCCAGCGGGGGTATAGCGGGAGTCGATGAGCAGTTCTTC
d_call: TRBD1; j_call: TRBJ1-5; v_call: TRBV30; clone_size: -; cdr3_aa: CAWSGQRNQPQHF; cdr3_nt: TGTGCCTGGTCGGGACAGAGAAATCAGCCCCAGCATTTT
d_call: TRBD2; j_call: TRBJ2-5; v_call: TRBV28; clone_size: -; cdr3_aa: CASSSGLAGEQETQYF; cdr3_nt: TGTGCCAGCAGTTCGGGACTAGCGGGAGAGCAAGAGACCCAGTACTTC
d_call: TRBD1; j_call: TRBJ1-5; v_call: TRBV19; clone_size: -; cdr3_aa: CASRVGTGTSWGHQPQHF; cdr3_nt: TGTGCCAGTAGGGTCGGGACAGGGACTTCCTGGGGCCATCAGCCCCAGCATTTT